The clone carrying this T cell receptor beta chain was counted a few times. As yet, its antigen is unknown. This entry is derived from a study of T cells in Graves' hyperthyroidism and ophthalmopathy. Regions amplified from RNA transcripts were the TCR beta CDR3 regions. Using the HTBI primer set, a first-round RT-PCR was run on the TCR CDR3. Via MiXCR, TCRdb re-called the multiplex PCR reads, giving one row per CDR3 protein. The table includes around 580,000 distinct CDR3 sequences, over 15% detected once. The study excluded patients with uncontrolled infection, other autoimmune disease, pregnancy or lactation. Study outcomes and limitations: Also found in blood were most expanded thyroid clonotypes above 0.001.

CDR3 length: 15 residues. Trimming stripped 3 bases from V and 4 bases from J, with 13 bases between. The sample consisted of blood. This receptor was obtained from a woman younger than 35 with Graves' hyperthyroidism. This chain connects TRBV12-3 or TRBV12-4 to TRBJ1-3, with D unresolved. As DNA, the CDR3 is TGTGCCAGCAGTTTTTCTCTCGAGTCGGGAAACACCATATATTTT. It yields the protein CASSFSLESGNTIYF.